A single sample gave rise to the 4 T cell receptor beta chains below, sequenced in a study of T cells in Graves' hyperthyroidism and ophthalmopathy. Researchers amplified the TCR beta CDR3 regions from RNA transcripts. First-round RT-PCR with HTBI primers amplified the TCR CDR3 region. TCRdb re-analysed the multiplex PCR reads in MiXCR, keeping a single row per CDR3 protein. The data hold some 650,000 distinct CDR3 sequences, with 15% to 20% observed a single time. Sequencing was performed on blood. Receptors were obtained from a woman aged 35 to 49 with Graves' ophthalmopathy.

This clonotype was counted many times. The chain has TRBV5-1 and TRBJ2-3; D assignment may be TRBD1 or TRBD2 (5 bases each). This CDR3 comprises 18 residues. Germline V gene data show CDR1 as SGHRS and CDR2 as YFSETQ. Trimming cost V 0 bases and J 1 base, with 18 bases left between them. CDR3 protein: CASSLDTGTPVGTDTQYF. Written as DNA, the CDR3 is TGCGCCAGCAGCTTGGACACCGGGACCCCGGTGGGCACAGATACGCAGTATTTT.

This chain links TRBV7-2 with TRBJ2-1; TRBD2 matches at 9 bases. J gave up 3 bases and V 2 bases, and 2 bases lay outside the gene matches. The CDR3 totals 15 residues. Looked up from germline, CDR1 is SGHTA and CDR2 is FQGNSA. DNA of the CDR3: TGTACCAGCAGCTTAACTAGCGGGTTCTACAATGAGCAGTTCTTC. Its protein is CTSSLTSGFYNEQFF.

This clonotype was observed a handful of times. This sequence joins TRBV6-1 and TRBJ2-1; 9 positions agree with TRBD1. There are 13 residues in the CDR3. Germline lookup yields CDR1 MNHNS and CDR2 SASEGT. V gave up 10 bases and J gave up 2 bases; unmatched junction bases: 3. CDR3 protein: CATRDRAYNEQFF. In DNA form, the CDR3 reads TGTGCCACCCGGGACAGGGCCTACAATGAGCAGTTCTTC.

This clonotype was detected ten times or more. The germline gene is not matched at one end of the junction; a read error may be the cause. The chain combines TRBV2 with TRBJ2-5, with TRBD1 matching 11 bases. The CDR3 is made up of 14 amino acids. Germline-derived CDR1 and CDR2 are SNHLY and FYNNEI. The CDR3 DNA reads TGTGCCAGCAGTGTGGACAGGGGGCAAGGGACCCAGTACTTC. This codes for CASSVDRGQGTQYF. Variable domain in full (rest from reference TRBV2 and TRBJ2-5): EPEVTQTPSHQVTQMGQEVILRCVPISNHLYFYWYRQILGQKVEFLVSFYNNEISEKSEIFDDQFSVERPDGSNFTLKIRSTKLEDSAMYFCASSVDRGQGTQYFGPGTRLLVL.